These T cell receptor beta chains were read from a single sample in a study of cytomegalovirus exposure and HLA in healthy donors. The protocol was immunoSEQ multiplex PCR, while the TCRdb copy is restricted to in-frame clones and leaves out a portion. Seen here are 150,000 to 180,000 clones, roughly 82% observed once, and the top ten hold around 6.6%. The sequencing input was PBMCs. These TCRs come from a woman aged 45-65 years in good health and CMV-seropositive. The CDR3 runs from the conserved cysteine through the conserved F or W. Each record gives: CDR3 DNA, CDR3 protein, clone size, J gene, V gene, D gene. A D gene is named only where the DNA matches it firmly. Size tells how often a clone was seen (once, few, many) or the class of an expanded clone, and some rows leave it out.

cdr3_nt: TGCGCCAGCCGGGGGACGGTCGGGGAGCTGTTTTTT
cdr3_aa: CASRGTVGELFF
clone_size: -
j_call: TRBJ2-2
v_call: TRBV4-1
d_call: -

cdr3_nt: TGTGCCAGCAGAGGGGGCTCCGGGCGCGGCTACACCTTC
cdr3_aa: CASRGGSGRGYTF
clone_size: -
j_call: TRBJ1-2
v_call: TRBV7-2
d_call: TRBD1

cdr3_nt: TGTGCCAGCAGTTTAGGTACAGGGTTAGGCTACACCTTC
cdr3_aa: CASSLGTGLGYTF
clone_size: -
j_call: TRBJ1-2
v_call: TRBV6-5
d_call: -

cdr3_nt: TGTGCCAGCAGTGAAGGTTCTGGAGGGGCTGAAGCTTTCTTT
cdr3_aa: CASSEGSGGAEAFF
clone_size: -
j_call: TRBJ1-1
v_call: TRBV6-1
d_call: -

cdr3_nt: TGTGCCATAGCTCGGGGGACTGAGAATTCACCCCTCCACTTT
cdr3_aa: CAIARGTENSPLHF
clone_size: -
j_call: TRBJ1-6
v_call: TRBV6-1
d_call: -

cdr3_nt: TGTGCCAGCAGTTTGGGGGGACGCCCGGGGGAGCAGTACTTC
cdr3_aa: CASSLGGRPGEQYF
clone_size: -
j_call: TRBJ2-7
v_call: TRBV28
d_call: -

cdr3_nt: TGTGCCAGCAGCCCTACAACCGCGGGGGGGCCCTGGCGAGCTTTCTTT
cdr3_aa: CASSPTTAGGPWRAFF
clone_size: -
j_call: TRBJ1-1
v_call: TRBV7-2
d_call: -

cdr3_nt: TGTGCCAGCAGTTTCAAGTGGGGCGGGATGAACACTGAAGCTTTCTTT
cdr3_aa: CASSFKWGGMNTEAFF
clone_size: -
j_call: TRBJ1-1
v_call: TRBV27
d_call: -

cdr3_nt: TGTGCCAGCAGTTCCGGACAGGGGCTAATCGCTAACTATGGCTACACCTTC
cdr3_aa: CASSSGQGLIANYGYTF
clone_size: -
j_call: TRBJ1-2
v_call: TRBV28
d_call: TRBD1

cdr3_nt: TGTGCCATCAGTGAGTCTGGCCAGACTAGCTCCTACGAGCAGTACTTC
cdr3_aa: CAISESGQTSSYEQYF
clone_size: -
j_call: TRBJ2-7
v_call: TRBV10-3
d_call: -

cdr3_nt: TGTGCCAGCAGTTTACTAGCGCCCACAGATACGCAGTATTTT
cdr3_aa: CASSLLAPTDTQYF
clone_size: -
j_call: TRBJ2-3
v_call: TRBV27
d_call: -

cdr3_nt: TGTGCCAGCAGCCCGACAGGGGGCCGTGAAGCTTTCTTT
cdr3_aa: CASSPTGGREAFF
clone_size: -
j_call: TRBJ1-1
v_call: TRBV6-6
d_call: TRBD1

cdr3_nt: TGTGCCATCAGTGGTGGGGGCGCCGCGGGCAATCAGCCCCAGCATTTT
cdr3_aa: CAISGGGAAGNQPQHF
clone_size: -
j_call: TRBJ1-5
v_call: TRBV10-3
d_call: -

cdr3_nt: TGTGCCAGCAGCCTGGACAGGGCTGGAAACACCATATATTTT
cdr3_aa: CASSLDRAGNTIYF
clone_size: -
j_call: TRBJ1-3
v_call: TRBV27
d_call: TRBD1

cdr3_nt: TGTGCCAGCAGTAGGGGACAGTGGAATCAGCCCCAGCATTTT
cdr3_aa: CASSRGQWNQPQHF
clone_size: -
j_call: TRBJ1-5
v_call: TRBV2
d_call: TRBD1

cdr3_nt: TGTGCCAGTACCCCGGGACAGTTAACTTACGAGCAGTACTTC
cdr3_aa: CASTPGQLTYEQYF
clone_size: -
j_call: TRBJ2-7
v_call: TRBV19
d_call: TRBD1

cdr3_nt: TGTGCCAGCTCCTCGACAGGGCGCGGTATGAACACTGAAGCTTTCTTT
cdr3_aa: CASSSTGRGMNTEAFF
clone_size: few
j_call: TRBJ1-1
v_call: TRBV18
d_call: TRBD1

cdr3_nt: TGTGCCAGCATTGCGGGCAAGCTTGAGCAGTTCTTC
cdr3_aa: CASIAGKLEQFF
clone_size: -
j_call: TRBJ2-1
v_call: TRBV2
d_call: -

cdr3_nt: TGTGCCTGGGCCTCCGGGACAGACAATGAGCAGTTCTTC
cdr3_aa: CAWASGTDNEQFF
clone_size: -
j_call: TRBJ2-1
v_call: TRBV30
d_call: TRBD1

cdr3_nt: TGTGCCATCAGTGTGGCAGGGGGCTACACCGGGGAGCTGTTTTTT
cdr3_aa: CAISVAGGYTGELFF
clone_size: -
j_call: TRBJ2-2
v_call: TRBV10-3
d_call: TRBD1

cdr3_nt: TGTGCCAGCAGCTATGGCGGGGTTGGTGAGCAGTACTTC
cdr3_aa: CASSYGGVGEQYF
clone_size: -
j_call: TRBJ2-7
v_call: TRBV5-4
d_call: -

cdr3_nt: TGTGCCAGCAGCACGACAGGGGTCCTCAGCACAGATACGCAGTATTTT
cdr3_aa: CASSTTGVLSTDTQYF
clone_size: -
j_call: TRBJ2-3
v_call: TRBV7-8
d_call: TRBD1

cdr3_nt: TGTGCCAGCAGCCACCCGGCGAGACAGTCCTACGAGCAGTACTTC
cdr3_aa: CASSHPARQSYEQYF
clone_size: -
j_call: TRBJ2-7
v_call: TRBV7-9
d_call: -

cdr3_nt: TGCGCCAGCAGCCCTAACCTGGGACAGGGGTCTTCACCCCTCCACTTT
cdr3_aa: CASSPNLGQGSSPLHF
clone_size: -
j_call: TRBJ1-6
v_call: TRBV5-1
d_call: TRBD1

cdr3_nt: TGTGCCAGCAGTATGACAGGGGGCTCCTCTGGGGCCAACGTCCTGACTTTC
cdr3_aa: CASSMTGGSSGANVLTF
clone_size: -
j_call: TRBJ2-6
v_call: TRBV7-3
d_call: TRBD1

cdr3_nt: TGTGCCAGCAGCTTCCCTGGACAAGTTGAAGCTTTCTTT
cdr3_aa: CASSFPGQVEAFF
clone_size: few
j_call: TRBJ1-1
v_call: TRBV7-2
d_call: -

cdr3_nt: TGTGCCAGCAGCCAAGTTGGAGCCTGGTTTCGCGAGCAGTACTTC
cdr3_aa: CASSQVGAWFREQYF
clone_size: -
j_call: TRBJ2-7
v_call: TRBV14
d_call: -

cdr3_nt: TGTGCCTGGAGTGTCCACCTTAGGACAGGGAATACAGATACGCAGTATTTT
cdr3_aa: CAWSVHLRTGNTDTQYF
clone_size: -
j_call: TRBJ2-3
v_call: TRBV30
d_call: TRBD1

cdr3_nt: TGTGCCAGCAGCCGAAACAGGGGGGGGATGAACACTGAAGCTTTCTTT
cdr3_aa: CASSRNRGGMNTEAFF
clone_size: -
j_call: TRBJ1-1
v_call: TRBV4-2
d_call: TRBD1

cdr3_nt: TGTGCCAGCAGGGCTTGGACAGGGGGCGGGTACGAGCAGTACTTC
cdr3_aa: CASRAWTGGGYEQYF
clone_size: once
j_call: TRBJ2-7
v_call: TRBV6-1
d_call: TRBD1

cdr3_nt: TGTGCCAGCAGCCAGGGTAGGTCACCCCTCCACTTT
cdr3_aa: CASSQGRSPLHF
clone_size: -
j_call: TRBJ1-6
v_call: TRBV13
d_call: -

cdr3_nt: TGTGCCAGCAGTGCCGGGACAGGGGGCTACGAGCAGTACTTC
cdr3_aa: CASSAGTGGYEQYF
clone_size: -
j_call: TRBJ2-7
v_call: TRBV11-1
d_call: TRBD1

cdr3_nt: TGTGCCAGCAGCGAGTGGGGGACTAGCGACAATGAGCAGTTCTTC
cdr3_aa: CASSEWGTSDNEQFF
clone_size: -
j_call: TRBJ2-1
v_call: TRBV5-6
d_call: TRBD2

cdr3_nt: TGTGCCAGCGAAGGGGGCGGTTTCAAAAAACTGTTTTTT
cdr3_aa: CASEGGGFKKLFF
clone_size: -
j_call: TRBJ1-4
v_call: TRBV25-1
d_call: TRBD1

cdr3_nt: TGTGCCAGCAGTGATGTGTCGGACAACCATGGCTACACCTTC
cdr3_aa: CASSDVSDNHGYTF
clone_size: -
j_call: TRBJ1-2
v_call: TRBV2
d_call: -

cdr3_nt: TGTGCCAGCAGCTTAGGTCCGAGTTCCTACGAGCAGTACTTC
cdr3_aa: CASSLGPSSYEQYF
clone_size: -
j_call: TRBJ2-7
v_call: TRBV7-6
d_call: -

cdr3_nt: TGTGCCATCAGTGAGTCTGGGCGCAATGAGCAGTTCTTC
cdr3_aa: CAISESGRNEQFF
clone_size: -
j_call: TRBJ2-1
v_call: TRBV10-3
d_call: -

cdr3_nt: TGTGCCAGCAGTTTACGGGGTGTTAGCTCCTATAATTCACCCCTCCACTTT
cdr3_aa: CASSLRGVSSYNSPLHF
clone_size: -
j_call: TRBJ1-6
v_call: TRBV28
d_call: -

cdr3_nt: TGTGCCAGCAGCCAGGACAGGTTTCAGCCCCAGCATTTT
cdr3_aa: CASSQDRFQPQHF
clone_size: -
j_call: TRBJ1-5
v_call: TRBV7-6
d_call: TRBD1

cdr3_nt: TGTGCCAGCAGCGTAGAGGGACATAACACCGGGGAGCTGTTTTTT
cdr3_aa: CASSVEGHNTGELFF
clone_size: -
j_call: TRBJ2-2
v_call: TRBV9
d_call: -

cdr3_nt: TGTGCCAGTCAAAGGAACAGATTCTATGGCTACACCTTC
cdr3_aa: CASQRNRFYGYTF
clone_size: -
j_call: TRBJ1-2
v_call: TRBV19
d_call: -

cdr3_nt: TGTGCCAGCAGGCAATCGCGGGGGGGTCTCACCGGGGAGCTGTTTTTT
cdr3_aa: CASRQSRGGLTGELFF
clone_size: -
j_call: TRBJ2-2
v_call: TRBV7-8
d_call: TRBD2

cdr3_nt: TGTGCCAGCAGCAGGGGGACTAGCTTCATCGATGAGCAGTTCTTC
cdr3_aa: CASSRGTSFIDEQFF
clone_size: -
j_call: TRBJ2-1
v_call: TRBV7-9
d_call: TRBD2